The T cell receptor beta chain under discussion was sequenced for a study of cytomegalovirus exposure and HLA in healthy donors. The primer mix had 60 Vbeta and 13 Jbeta primers. TCRdb's table, derived via immunoSEQ multiplex PCR, lists solely in-frame clones and lacks some. The repertoire includes 100,000 to 150,000 clones, 70% to 85% of them detected once, and 9.5% to 15% sits in the top ten. This CDR3 region has 13 residues. V shed 8 bases and J 2 bases; nucleotides not matched to a gene: 4. Germline V gene data show CDR1 as SNHLY and CDR2 as FYNNEI. Sequenced input: PBMCs. The receptor comes from a woman aged 35 to 49 in good health and CMV-seropositive. This chain uses TRBV2 with TRBJ2-7; TRBD2 aligns across 9 bases. Here the CDR3 DNA reads TGTGCCAGCGGGACTAGCCGCACCTACGAGCAGTACTTC. Amino acid sequence: CASGTSRTYEQYF.